These T cell receptor beta chains were read from a single sample in a study of blood T cell repertoires in COVID-19. Profiling relied on immunoSEQ multiplex PCR, and the TCRdb table lists in-frame clones only, not all of them. The data contain tens of thousands of clones, more than 75% of them singletons. Material: peripheral blood. The receptor set was obtained from a human donor in a cohort sampled during active COVID-19. Each CDR3 is given with its conserved first and last residue. Each record gives: D gene, V gene, clone size, J gene, CDR3 DNA, CDR3 protein. D genes are given only for firm matches. Size values are once, few and many counts, or a class for expanded clones, and some rows have none.

D: TRBD2; V: TRBV27; size: .; J: TRBJ2-1; DNA: TGTGCCAGCAGTTTTCCCGGACTAGCGGGAGCGTACAATGAGCAGTTCTTC; CDR3: CASSFPGLAGAYNEQFF
D: TRBD2; V: TRBV11-2; size: once; J: TRBJ2-7; DNA: TGTGCCAGCAGCTTAGGACTAGCGGGAGGGGCCGGTGGCGAGCAGTACTTC; CDR3: CASSLGLAGGAGGEQYF
D: TRBD1; V: TRBV7-9; size: .; J: TRBJ2-5; DNA: TGTGCCAGCAGCCTACATCGGACAGGGGATGGAGAGACCCAGTACTTC; CDR3: CASSLHRTGDGETQYF
D: TRBD2; V: TRBV28; size: .; J: TRBJ2-1; DNA: TGTGCCAGCGGGCTAGCGGGAGTGGGTAATGAGCAGTTCTTC; CDR3: CASGLAGVGNEQFF
D: TRBD2; V: TRBV11-3; size: .; J: TRBJ2-1; DNA: TGTGCCAGCAGCAGACTAAACCTAGCGGGAGAAGTTTTTAATGAGCAGTTCTTC; CDR3: CASSRLNLAGEVFNEQFF
D: .; V: TRBV2; size: few; J: TRBJ2-7; DNA: TGTGCCAGCAGTGAAGACGTTGGGGGGGAGCAGTACTTC; CDR3: CASSEDVGGEQYF
D: TRBD2; V: TRBV5-1; size: .; J: TRBJ2-5; DNA: TGCGCCAGCAGCTTTGTAGCGGGAGAAGAGACCCAGTACTTC; CDR3: CASSFVAGEETQYF
D: TRBD2; V: TRBV24-1; size: .; J: TRBJ2-5; DNA: TGTGCCACCAGTGACCCCTCCTCAATGGCGGGAGTCGAGACCCAGTACTTC; CDR3: CATSDPSSMAGVETQYF
D: .; V: TRBV19; size: .; J: TRBJ1-5; DNA: TGTGCCACCGAAAAGTCCCAGAGCAATCAGCCCCAGCATTTT; CDR3: CATEKSQSNQPQHF
D: TRBD2; V: TRBV5-8; size: .; J: TRBJ2-1; DNA: TGTGCCATCAAACCGGGACTAGCCGTCGACGATTACAATGAGCAGTTCTTC; CDR3: CAIKPGLAVDDYNEQFF
D: TRBD1; V: TRBV9; size: once; J: TRBJ1-1; DNA: TGTGCCAGCAGCGTTGTAGGACAGGGGGTTACTGAAGCTTTCTTT; CDR3: CASSVVGQGVTEAFF
D: TRBD1; V: TRBV27; size: .; J: TRBJ1-2; DNA: TGTGCCAGCAGCTTACAGGGGGGCCGTGGCTACACCTTC; CDR3: CASSLQGGRGYTF
D: TRBD1; V: TRBV15; size: .; J: TRBJ2-7; DNA: TGTGCCACGAGGGACAGGGTCAGGTCCTACGAGCAGTACTTC; CDR3: CATRDRVRSYEQYF
D: TRBD1; V: TRBV27; size: few; J: TRBJ2-2; DNA: TGTGCCAGCAGCTATACCGGGACAGGGGGCGGGAGTGAATATTCCGGGGAGCTGTTTTTT; CDR3: CASSYTGTGGGSEYSGELFF
D: TRBD1; V: TRBV7-3; size: .; J: TRBJ1-1; DNA: TGTGCCAGCAGCTTAAGGGGGGACAGGGGAAACACTGAAGCTTTCTTT; CDR3: CASSLRGDRGNTEAFF
D: .; V: TRBV24-1; size: .; J: TRBJ1-4; DNA: TGTGCCACCAGCCCGGCGGCGGGGCTGTTTTTT; CDR3: CATSPAAGLFF
D: TRBD2; V: TRBV29-1; size: .; J: TRBJ2-5; DNA: TGCAGCATCCCGGGGGGGGCGTCCAGCAGTCCAACGGCCCAGTACTTC; CDR3: CSIPGGASSSPTAQYF
D: .; V: TRBV9; size: .; J: TRBJ2-1; DNA: TGTGCCAGCAGCGTAGATATCAATGAGCAGTTCTTC; CDR3: CASSVDINEQFF
D: .; V: TRBV28; size: .; J: TRBJ1-6; DNA: TGTGCCAGCAGTTTCGAGAATAATTCACCCCTCCACTTT; CDR3: CASSFENNSPLHF
D: TRBD1; V: TRBV28; size: .; J: TRBJ2-7; DNA: TGTGCCAGCAGGGCTCTACGGGACAGTTCCTACGAGCAGTACTTC; CDR3: CASRALRDSSYEQYF
D: .; V: TRBV5-1; size: .; J: TRBJ1-2; DNA: TGCGCCAGCAGCTTGGAGACAGGCTATGGCTACACCTTC; CDR3: CASSLETGYGYTF
D: TRBD2; V: TRBV27; size: once; J: TRBJ2-1; DNA: TGTGCCAGCAGTGGGACTAGCGGATACAATGAGCAGTTCTTC; CDR3: CASSGTSGYNEQFF
D: TRBD2; V: TRBV5-1; size: .; J: TRBJ2-7; DNA: TGCGCCAGCAGTCTCAGCGGGAGCGAGCAGTACTTC; CDR3: CASSLSGSEQYF
D: .; V: TRBV15; size: .; J: TRBJ1-4; DNA: TGTGCCACCAGCACCGATCTAGAAGAAAAACTGTTTTTT; CDR3: CATSTDLEEKLFF
D: .; V: TRBV27; size: .; J: TRBJ1-5; DNA: TGTGCCAGCAGTTTACACCTGGCGGAGCTAGGACCCCAGCATTTT; CDR3: CASSLHLAELGPQHF
D: .; V: TRBV15; size: .; J: TRBJ2-5; DNA: TGTGCCACCAGGGAGACGGGCGGGTACCAAGAGACCCAGTACTTC; CDR3: CATRETGGYQETQYF
D: TRBD2; V: TRBV7-3; size: .; J: TRBJ2-7; DNA: TGTGCCAGCAGTCCGGGACTAGCGGGCTACGAGCAGTACTTC; CDR3: CASSPGLAGYEQYF
D: .; V: TRBV30; size: .; J: TRBJ1-2; DNA: TGTGCCTGGACGCGGGTGGGTGGCTACACCTTC; CDR3: CAWTRVGGYTF
D: TRBD1; V: TRBV4-1; size: .; J: TRBJ2-7; DNA: TGCGCCAGCAGCCAGGAACCGGGACAGGGGCTCTACGAGCAGTACTTC; CDR3: CASSQEPGQGLYEQYF
D: TRBD1; V: TRBV5-4; size: .; J: TRBJ1-2; DNA: TGTGCCAGCAGCTTGGCCCCCGGACAGGGTAACTATGGCTACACCTTC; CDR3: CASSLAPGQGNYGYTF
D: .; V: TRBV13; size: .; J: TRBJ2-1; DNA: TGTGCCAGCAGCTTAGCGCTCCAGCGGAGCTCCTACAATGAGCAGTTCTTC; CDR3: CASSLALQRSSYNEQFF